The 31 T cell receptor beta chains below come from one sample, sequenced in a study of PD-L1 blockade in urothelial cancer. Specified time point: peripheral blood 6 weeks after treatment start. The protocol was immunoSEQ multiplex PCR, while the TCRdb copy is restricted to in-frame clones and leaves out a portion. Counted here are 95,000 to 150,000 clones, around 88% occurring once; the ten biggest clones make up 2% to 3%. The sequencing here drew on PBMCs, taken around atezolizumab (anti-PD-L1) treatment. The origin of the receptors is a man aged 45-65 years with urothelial cancer.

The chain links TRBV5-1 to TRBJ1-1; TRBD1 matches 7 bases. This CDR3 region has 15 residues. CDR1 is SGHRS, CDR2 YFSETQ, per germline. J gave up 0 bases and V 3 bases, and 5 bases lay outside the gene matches. Here the CDR3 DNA reads TGCGCCAGCAGCTCAGGGGGTATTTTGAACACTGAAGCTTTCTTT. It is translated as CASSSGGILNTEAFF.

The chain has TRBV18 and TRBJ2-5; D perhaps matches TRBD1 (6 bases). The CDR3 is 16 amino acids. Germline V CDR1 and CDR2: KGHSH, LQKENI. Trimming left V 8 bases short and J 1 base short, with 20 bases between. This chain's CDR3 is CASQAGRQATQETQYF. The CDR3, as DNA: TGTGCCAGCCAAGCCGGCAGACAGGCCACCCAAGAGACCCAGTACTTC.

For the CDR3, the DNA is TGTGCCAGCAGCGCAACGCCCGGGACTACCGTCAATGAGCAGTTCTTC. Its translation is CASSATPGTTVNEQFF. This sequence joins TRBV7-9 and TRBJ2-1; TRBD2 agrees at 7 bases. CDR1 is SEHNR, CDR2 FQNEAQ, per germline (reference sequence). The V and J ends lost 5 bases and 6 bases, in that order; junction bases with no gene match: 13. The CDR3 sequence is 16 residues long.

The V call is TRBV28, the J call TRBJ2-7; TRBD1 agrees at 11 bases. CDR3 length equals 17 residues. Germline CDR1 reads MDHEN; CDR2 reads SYDVKM. Losses at the gene ends were 6 bases for V and 0 bases for J; bases not matched to a gene: 10. CDR3 in DNA: TGTGCCAGCAGACATCTTATCGGGACAGGGGGCTCCTACGAGCAGTACTTC. This translates into CASRHLIGTGGSYEQYF.

This sequence joins TRBV9 and TRBJ2-1, with D unresolved. Germline V gives CDR1 SGDLS, CDR2 YYNGEE. This CDR3 is 15 amino acids long. V shed 0 bases and J shed 3 bases, with 10 bases lying between them. The CDR3, as DNA: TGTGCCAGCAGCGTAGACACCCCCGTCTACAATGAGCAGTTCTTC. Amino acid sequence: CASSVDTPVYNEQFF.

This clone was found a few times. This chain joins TRBV30 and TRBJ1-5, with TRBD1 as a possible D gene (6 bases). CDR1 and CDR2 (germline): GTSNPN, SVGIG (reference sequence). This CDR3 contains 14 residues. Trimming removed 2 bases from V and 4 bases from J, with 12 bases in between. DNA of the CDR3: TGTGCCTGGAGTCGTCCAGGGGCTAATCAGCCCCAGCATTTT. Translated: CAWSRPGANQPQHF.

The chain recombines TRBV7-3 with TRBJ2-5, with 8 bases identical to TRBD2. CDR1 and CDR2 from the germline V gene are SGHTA and FQGTGA. This CDR3 region has 13 residues. V was clipped by 8 bases and J by 5 bases; unmatched bases: 7. The CDR3, as DNA: TGTGCCAGCGGCCCGTCGGGAGGGGAGACCCAGTACTTC. Protein: CASGPSGGETQYF.

The chain employs TRBV7-2 and TRBJ2-7, with D possibly matching TRBD1 (6 bases). The V end lost 1 base, the J end lost 6 bases, and 13 bases lay between the germline ends. Germline V gene data show CDR1 as SGHTA and CDR2 as FQGNSA. This CDR3 comprises 14 residues. CDR3 sequence: CASSLGTGTLEQYF. The CDR3 DNA is TGTGCCAGCAGCTTAGGCACAGGGACCCTCGAGCAGTACTTC.

This chain joins TRBV11-2 and TRBJ2-7, with 7 bases that match TRBD2. CDR1 SGHAT and CDR2 FQNNGV come from the germline V gene. The CDR3 runs 17 residues. The V and J ends lost 5 bases and 5 bases, in that order; junction bases with no gene match: 18. Written as DNA, the CDR3 is TGTGCCAGCAGCCCACGACTTGTCCAGCGGGATGTAAACGAGCAGTACTTC. This codes for CASSPRLVQRDVNEQYF.

The V call is TRBV5-8, the J call TRBJ2-1, with 7 nucleotides matching TRBD1. Trimming at V came to 5 bases and at J to 8 bases, leaving 13 bases not matched to a gene. Per germline, CDR1 SGHTS and CDR2 YDEGEE. The CDR3 contains 15 residues. The CDR3, as DNA: TGTGCCAGCAGGACACGAGGACAGGATTTTTATGAGCAGTTCTTC. Protein product: CASRTRGQDFYEQFF.

The rearrangement uses TRBV6-5 and TRBJ2-7, with D maybe TRBD2 (6 bases). This CDR3 is 14 amino acids long. The V and J ends lost 4 bases and 6 bases respectively, with 16 bases between them. From germline, CDR1 is MNHEY and CDR2 SVGAGI. The CDR3 nucleotides read TGTGCCAGCAGTTTACTCGGGGGAGATGTCGAGCAGTACTTC. It encodes CASSLLGGDVEQYF.

V gene TRBV7-9 combines with J gene TRBJ1-1, with TRBD1 identical over 9 bases. The CDR3 runs 16 residues. J lost 0 bases, V lost 5 bases, and 7 bases had no gene match. CDR1 and CDR2 from the germline V gene are SEHNR and FQNEAQ (reference sequence). CDR3 in DNA: TGTGCCAGCAGCCCAACGGGACAGGGACTGAACACTGAAGCTTTCTTT. It translates to CASSPTGQGLNTEAFF.

V is TRBV6-4 and J is TRBJ2-1; TRBD2 might be the D (6 bases). V was cut by 2 bases and J by 8 bases, with 16 bases left in between. The CDR3 covers 15 residues. Looked up from germline, CDR1 is MRHNA and CDR2 is SNTAGT. CDR3 amino acids: CASSDTAGRRDEQFF. DNA of the CDR3: TGTGCCAGCAGTGACACCGCGGGAAGGAGGGATGAGCAGTTCTTC.

This clone was seen more than once but under ten times. V is TRBV18 and J is TRBJ1-6; D is perhaps TRBD1 (6 bases). The V end was cut by 5 bases, the J end by 6 bases, with 14 bases between. Germline V lookup: CDR1 KGHSH, CDR2 LQKENI. This CDR3 comprises 15 residues. Here the CDR3 DNA reads TGTGCCAGCTCAACCCTGGACAGTGGTAATTCACCCCTCCACTTT. It specifies CASSTLDSGNSPLHF. Full variable domain (outside the CDR3, taken from reference TRBV18 and TRBJ1-6): NAGVMQNPRHLVRRRGQEARLRCSPMKGHSHVYWYRQLPEEGLKFMVYLQKENIIDESGMPKERFSAEFPKEGPSILRIQQVVRGDSAAYFCASSTLDSGNSPLHFGNGTRLTVT.

The count of this clone is one. This chain links TRBV7-2 with TRBJ2-1, with TRBD2 matching 9 bases. The CDR3 consists of 17 residues. CDR1 is SGHTA, CDR2 FQGNSA, per germline. J gave up 4 bases and V 5 bases, and 12 bases lay outside the gene matches. The DNA of the CDR3 is TGTGCCAGCAGCCCCCTTCCTCTAGCGGGGAATTACAATGAGCAGTTCTTC. This gives the protein CASSPLPLAGNYNEQFF.

The V and J genes are TRBV28 and TRBJ2-7, with 7 bases matching TRBD1. Germline lookup yields CDR1 MDHEN and CDR2 SYDVKM. The CDR3 has 14 residues. J was trimmed by 4 bases and V by 6 bases; bases with no gene match: 9. CDR3 nucleotide sequence: TGTGCCAGCAGCCTACCCCACAGGGGATACGAGCAGTACTTC. It codes for CASSLPHRGYEQYF.

The J gene is TRBJ2-1, the V gene TRBV29-1; TRBD2 agrees at 12 bases. CDR1 and CDR2 (germline): SQVTM, ANQGSEA. J gave up 7 bases and V 7 bases, and 8 bases lay outside the gene matches. This CDR3 has 14 amino acids. CDR3 sequence (DNA): TGCAGCGGCCGGGCGACTAGCGGGAGAAATGAGCAGTTCTTC. It translates to CSGRATSGRNEQFF.

V gene TRBV2 combines with J gene TRBJ2-7; D unresolved. Germline lookup yields CDR1 SNHLY and CDR2 FYNNEI. CDR3 length: 11 residues. The germline V and J ends were trimmed by 2 bases and 4 bases, with 3 bases remaining between them. The CDR3: CASSEQYEQYF. CDR3 DNA sequence: TGTGCCAGCAGTGAACAATACGAGCAGTACTTC.

This clone was counted a single time. This chain joins TRBV4-1 and TRBJ2-3; 7 bases map to TRBD2. V dropped 4 bases and J dropped 10; count of bases not matched to a gene: 17. Germline V gives CDR1 MGHRA, CDR2 YSYEKL. This CDR3 has 16 amino acids. The CDR3 nucleotides read TGCGCCAGCAGCCCCCGGGCAGCGGGAAAAGGGGAGGCGCAGTATTTT. It codes for CASSPRAAGKGEAQYF.

The chain uses TRBV15 and TRBJ1-2; D ambiguous. The CDR3 is 12 amino acids. V lost 4 bases and J 5 bases, leaving 8 bases between the germline ends. Germline CDR1 is LNHNV and CDR2 is YYDKDF (reference sequence). DNA of the CDR3: TGTGCCACCAGCAAGGACTCTTATGGCTACACCTTC. As protein: CATSKDSYGYTF.

This chain uses TRBV30 with TRBJ1-2, with D possibly matching TRBD1 (5 bases). Germline values: CDR1 GTSNPN, CDR2 SVGIG (reference sequence). V was trimmed by 3 bases and J by 2 bases, leaving 13 bases between them. This CDR3 has 14 amino acids. For the CDR3, the DNA is TGTGCCTGGAGCCCGTGGGGCCGGAACTATGGCTACACCTTC. The encoded protein is CAWSPWGRNYGYTF.

The CDR3 region is CASSSRDGSSYNEQFF. The CDR3 DNA reads TGTGCCAGTAGTAGCCGGGACGGGAGCTCCTACAATGAGCAGTTCTTC. The chain employs TRBV19 and TRBJ2-1, with D possibly matching TRBD2 (6 bases). CDR3 length: 16 residues. The V and J ends lost 4 bases and 0 bases respectively, with 13 bases between them. Germline V gene data show CDR1 as LNHDA and CDR2 as SQIVND (reference sequence).

V is TRBV20-1 and J is TRBJ2-7; D possibly corresponds to TRBD2 (5 bases). Germline V gene data show CDR1 as DFQATT and CDR2 as SNEGSKA (reference sequence). The CDR3 is made up of 11 amino acids. V was cut by 3 bases and J by 5 bases, with 8 bases left in between. Written as DNA, the CDR3 is TGCAGTGCTAGGTCCGGGGACGAGCAGTACTTC. This encodes CSARSGDEQYF.

The rearrangement joins TRBV6-6 to TRBJ2-5; 7 bases align to TRBD2. Germline CDR1 is MNHNY and CDR2 is SVGAGI (reference sequence). The junction had 7 bases not matched to a gene; V was cut back by 5 bases and J by 4 bases. The CDR3 is 14 amino acids. The CDR3, as DNA: TGTGCCAGCAGTACCGGGACTACCCTAGAGACCCAGTACTTC. It specifies CASSTGTTLETQYF.

The genes are TRBV18 and TRBJ2-1, with D tentatively TRBD2 (5 bases). The CDR3 runs to 12 residues. Looked up from germline, CDR1 is KGHSH and CDR2 is LQKENI. With 4 bases removed from V and 13 bases from J, the gap between germline ends came to 14 bases. The CDR3 DNA is TGTGCCAGCTCACGACGGGGTAGCGCACAGTTCTTC. It specifies CASSRRGSAQFF.

V gene TRBV9 combines with J gene TRBJ2-1, with D possibly TRBD2 on 6 matching bases. Trimming pared 2 bases from V and 4 bases from J, leaving 13 bases between. There are 15 residues in the CDR3. Germline V gene sequence: CDR1 SGDLS, CDR2 YYNGEE. The CDR3: CASSVYDSGYNEQFF. The DNA of the CDR3 is TGTGCCAGCAGCGTTTATGATAGCGGTTACAATGAGCAGTTCTTC. Together with reference TRBV9 and TRBJ2-1, the CDR3 gives the full variable domain: DSGVTQTPKHLITATGQRVTLRCSPRSGDLSVYWYQQSLDQGLQFLIQYYNGEERAKGNILERFSAQQFPDLHSELNLSSLELGDSALYFCASSVYDSGYNEQFFGPGTRLTVL.

The sample holds one count of this clone. V is TRBV5-1 and J is TRBJ2-7; 9 bases map to TRBD1. The germline CDR1 and CDR2 sequences are SGHRS and YFSETQ. This CDR3 has 15 residues. Unmatched junction bases numbered 11, after V lost 4 bases and J lost 6 bases. The CDR3: CASSIQDRGVGEQYF. The CDR3 nucleotides are TGCGCCAGCAGCATCCAGGACAGGGGCGTTGGCGAGCAGTACTTC. The variable domain in full, with the rest retrieved from reference TRBV5-1 and TRBJ2-7, is KAGVTQTPRYLIKTRGQQVTLSCSPISGHRSVSWYQQTPGQGLQFLFEYFSETQRNKGNFPGRFSGRQFSNSRSEMNVSTLELGDSALYLCASSIQDRGVGEQYFGPGTRLTVT.

The V call is TRBV7-2, the J call TRBJ2-7; maybe TRBD2 (5 bases). CDR1 and CDR2 from the germline V gene are SGHTA and FQGNSA. This CDR3 contains 17 residues. V was pared by 5 bases and J by 3 bases, with 23 bases between. The chain's CDR3 is CASSQRIGGREVYEQYF. The CDR3 nucleotides are TGTGCCAGCAGCCAGCGGATAGGCGGGCGAGAGGTCTACGAGCAGTACTTC. The full variable domain, in which reference TRBV7-2 and TRBJ2-7 provide the parts outside the CDR3, is GAGVSQSPSNKVTEKGKDVELRCDPISGHTALYWYRQSLGQGLEFLIYFQGNSAPDKSGLPSDRFSAERTGGSVSTLTIQRTQQEDSAVYLCASSQRIGGREVYEQYFGPGTRLTVT.

The rearrangement uses TRBV2 and TRBJ1-2, with TRBD1 as a possible D gene (5 bases). In germline, CDR1 is SNHLY, CDR2 FYNNEI. Trimming took off 6 bases at V and 6 bases at J, with 14 bases between the two ends. There are 13 residues in the CDR3. CDR3 residues: CASSLDRRDGYTF. The CDR3 DNA sequence: TGTGCCAGCAGCCTTGACAGAAGAGATGGCTACACCTTC.

This chain links TRBV9 with TRBJ2-1, with a possible D match to TRBD2 (6 bases). The CDR3 spans 15 residues. Germline assignment: CDR1 SGDLS and CDR2 YYNGEE. Trimming pared 0 bases from V and 5 bases from J, leaving 12 bases between. The CDR3 loop is CASSVALAQNNEQFF. The DNA of the CDR3 is TGTGCCAGCAGCGTAGCCCTAGCGCAAAACAATGAGCAGTTCTTC.

The chain carries TRBV7-6 and TRBJ2-7; TRBD2 agrees at 7 bases. This CDR3 is 15 amino acids long. Germline V gene data show CDR1 as SGHVS and CDR2 as FNYEAQ. After removal of 1 base from V and 0 bases from J, the junction contained 3 bases not matched to a gene. This CDR3 is CASSLGGSNSYEQYF. CDR3 DNA sequence: TGTGCCAGCAGCTTAGGCGGGAGTAACTCCTACGAGCAGTACTTC.